This TCR beta chain emerged from a study of shared clonotypes between healthy human individuals. The method was immunoSEQ multiplex PCR; TCRdb's version includes in-frame clones alone and lacks a portion of them. The sample has approximately 2,000,000 clones, around 90% seen once. Germline-derived CDR1 and CDR2 are SGDLS and YYNGEE. Trimming took 4 bases from V and 4 from J; bases not matched to a gene: 8. This CDR3 is 14 amino acids long. V usage is TRBV9 and J usage is TRBJ2-7; 7 bases are a match to TRBD1. Sequenced sample: naive CD4+ T cells from PBMCs. Subset given: CD45RA+ positively selected. The sequence derives from a man aged 18 to 29 in good health. Some clones in this sample may be carry-over from other donors' samples. CDR3 sequence reads: CASSPRSQGYEQYF. CDR3 in DNA: TGTGCCAGCAGCCCCCGATCACAGGGGTACGAGCAGTACTTC.